A single sample gave rise to the 22 T cell receptor beta chains below, sequenced in a study of monozygotic twins with inflammatory bowel disease. TCRdb reprocessed the 5' RACE reads and stores each CDR3 protein as one record, lacking DNA. Recorded for this sample: over 200,000 distinct CDR3 sequences. Sequencing used blood. The source is a human donor with ulcerative colitis or Crohn's disease, or a healthy co-twin of an affected twin (not recorded which).

The rearrangement joins TRBV7-2 to TRBJ1-5; TCRdb returns TRBD1, unconfirmable since there is no DNA. The V gene's germline CDR1 is SGHTA and CDR2 FQGNSA. The CDR3 consists of 15 residues. CDR3 region: CASSVGQGASQPQHF.

The genes are TRBV20-1 and TRBJ2-1; the D call of TRBD2 rests on TCRdb alone, since no DNA is present to check it. There are 13 residues in the CDR3. Germline V gene sequence: CDR1 DFQATT, CDR2 SNEGSKA (reference sequence). This CDR3 is CSAPRTSGGEQFF.

The genes are TRBV7-7 and TRBJ2-7; there is no DNA to check the TCRdb D call of TRBD2. There are 19 residues in the CDR3. Germline CDR1 reads SSHAT; CDR2 reads FNYEAQ (reference sequence). This chain's CDR3 is CASSLAAASGGAVVYEQYF.

The chain links TRBV20-1 to TRBJ1-2; TCRdb picks TRBD1, but there is no DNA to check that call. The CDR3 is 15 residues long. Germline CDR1 is DFQATT and CDR2 is SNEGSKA (reference sequence). CDR3 in amino acids: CSAIPPRGSNYGYTF.

The chain is built from TRBV12-3 or TRBV12-4 and TRBJ2-5; TCRdb selects TRBD1, and the lack of DNA leaves this call unchecked. The CDR3 length is 17 residues. The CDR3 protein is CASSTQRGGSHQETQYF.

The chain recombines TRBV20-1 with TRBJ2-3. Germline V lookup: CDR1 DFQATT, CDR2 SNEGSKA (reference sequence). This CDR3 spans 13 amino acids. The CDR3 spells CSARTHAGDTQYF.

The rearrangement links TRBV12-3 or TRBV12-4 to TRBJ1-5; with no DNA, the TCRdb D assignment of TRBD1 cannot be verified. The CDR3 is 13 amino acids. The CDR3 loop is CASSREQGQPQHF.

CDR3 amino acids: CASSQQGLGNIQYF. The genes are TRBV5-1 and TRBJ2-4; the D gene TCRdb calls, TRBD1, cannot be checked with no DNA. The CDR3 loop spans 14 amino acids. Germline CDR1 SGHRS, CDR2 YFSETQ.

The chain links TRBV9 to TRBJ2-1; absent DNA, TCRdb's TRBD1 call cannot be checked. Germline CDR1 reads SGDLS; CDR2 reads YYNGEE. The CDR3 totals 16 residues. CDR3: CASSSTTGQLYNEQFF.

This chain uses TRBV6-5 with TRBJ2-5; TCRdb lists TRBD1, though no DNA is available to test this call. The CDR3 length is 15 residues. Germline CDR1 reads MNHEY; CDR2 reads SVGAGI. The CDR3 region is CASSYSVRGGETQYF.

The rearrangement uses TRBV12-3 or TRBV12-4 and TRBJ1-2. CDR3 length: 14 residues. CDR3 amino acids: CASSLGGQRLRYTF.

V gene TRBV7-9 combines with J gene TRBJ1-2. From germline, CDR1 is SEHNR and CDR2 FQNEAQ (reference sequence). The CDR3 runs 11 residues. CDR3: CASSSPIGYTF.

The V gene is TRBV7-2, the J gene TRBJ1-6. There are 12 residues in the CDR3. CDR1 and CDR2 from the germline V gene are SGHTA and FQGNSA. The CDR3 sequence: CASSTSNSPLHF. Looking up the rest from reference TRBV7-2 and TRBJ1-6 gives the full variable domain: GAGVSQSPSNKVTEKGKDVELRCDPISGHTALYWYRQSLGQGLEFLIYFQGNSAPDKSGLPSDRFSAERTGGSVSTLTIQRTQQEDSAVYLCASSTSNSPLHFGNGTRLTVT.

The rearrangement links TRBV19 to TRBJ2-6; TCRdb's assignment of TRBD1 cannot be checked, as there is no DNA. The germline V gene has CDR1 LNHDA and CDR2 SQIVND (reference sequence). This CDR3 is 15 amino acids long. Here the CDR3 reads CASTPGNSGANVLTF.

CDR3 region: CASRKGTGGAGTGELFF. The rearrangement joins TRBV27 to TRBJ2-2; checking the TCRdb D call of TRBD1 is not possible without DNA. The CDR3 runs 17 residues. Germline CDR1 and CDR2: MNHEY and SMNVEV (reference sequence).

V is TRBV7-2 and J is TRBJ2-1. The CDR3 is made up of 13 amino acids. Per germline, CDR1 SGHTA and CDR2 FQGNSA. CDR3 residues: CASSPPLVNEQFF.

The chain has TRBV10-3 and TRBJ1-2; TCRdb's D gene call, TRBD1, goes unchecked for lack of DNA. The germline V gene has CDR1 ENHRY and CDR2 SYGVKD. The CDR3 has 13 amino acids. CDR3 sequence: CAIHPDRGHGYTF.

V usage is TRBV29-1 and J usage is TRBJ2-5; TCRdb reports TRBD2, a call that lacks DNA to check it against. Germline CDR1 reads SQVTM; CDR2 reads ANQGSEA. The CDR3 contains 12 residues. CDR3 sequence reads: CSVLGGGETQYF.

The chain has TRBV12-3 or TRBV12-4 and TRBJ1-1. The CDR3 is 13 amino acids. The CDR3 reads CASSFGVGTEAFF.

The chain recombines TRBV20-1 with TRBJ2-1; without DNA, the TCRdb call of TRBD1 cannot be checked. The CDR3 runs 16 residues. Germline values: CDR1 DFQATT, CDR2 SNEGSKA (reference sequence). Here the CDR3 reads CSARPPDRGNYNEQFF.

This sequence joins TRBV5-1 and TRBJ2-1; the TCRdb D gene call, TRBD1, has no DNA to confirm it. Per the germline V gene, CDR1 is SGHRS and CDR2 is YFSETQ. CDR3 length: 14 amino acids. This CDR3 is CASSLAGKGVEQFF.

The chain employs TRBV6-5 and TRBJ2-2; TCRdb gives TRBD2 as the D gene, but with no DNA this cannot be confirmed. CDR1 is MNHEY, CDR2 SVGAGI, per germline. CDR3 length: 16 residues. The CDR3 spells CASSYIPSGGTGELFF.